This TCR beta chain is from a study of blood T cell repertoires in COVID-19. V lost 5 bases to trimming and J lost 0 bases, with 10 bases between them. CDR1 MGHDK and CDR2 SYGVNS come from the germline V gene. The CDR3 spans 14 residues. The method was immunoSEQ multiplex PCR; TCRdb's version includes in-frame clones alone and lacks a portion of them. The repertoire holds fewer than 500,000 clones, around 87% seen once, with 1% to 1.3% in the top ten. Sequences were obtained from PBMCs or T cells enriched from blood (not recorded which). This sequence was found in a man aged 25 to 40 who had recovered from COVID-19. The chain combines TRBV25-1 with TRBJ1-1; D ambiguous. Here the CDR3 reads CASSLGSLNTEAFF. The DNA for the CDR3 is TGTGCCAGCAGTCTGGGGAGCTTGAACACTGAAGCTTTCTTT.